This TCR beta chain derives from a study of cytomegalovirus exposure and HLA in healthy donors. In the study overall: A previous analysis identified around 120 million unique TCR beta sequences derived from about 180 million T cells. Counted in an early data release were about 85 million unique TCRs from HLA-typed donors. Study-level results: When analyzed later, the rates of TCR association showed variation by HLA locus, with DRB1 the most and HLA-C the fewest.

This CDR3 is 15 amino acids long. Germline assignment: CDR1 LNHDA and CDR2 SQIVND (reference sequence). V was shortened by 4 bases and J by 0 bases, with 12 bases between the two germline ends. With 60 Vbeta and 13 Jbeta primers, the PCR was carried out. Assay: immunoSEQ multiplex PCR; the TCRdb copy retains only in-frame clones and omits some. The table records more than 80,000 clones, 86% of them present only once. A remark on this clone: What it recognizes is unknown.

This sequence was found in a man aged 25-40 years in good health and CMV-seropositive. The chain links TRBV19 to TRBJ1-1; D gene ambiguous. The specimen was PBMCs. In DNA, the CDR3 is TGTGCCAGTAGTACGTTGTTACAAATGAACACTGAAGCTTTCTTT. Protein: CASSTLLQMNTEAFF.